Detailed here is one TCR beta chain. Data came from immunoSEQ multiplex PCR; TCRdb stores just in-frame clones and leaves some out. The repertoire consists of more than 100,000 clones, with around 87% occurring once and the leading ten covering more than 5%. The data originate from a study of cytomegalovirus exposure and HLA in healthy donors. Sample: PBMCs. This TCR was recovered from a woman between 18 and 30 years old in good health and CMV-seropositive.

The CDR3 protein is CASSAGQAAGMVNYGYTF. CDR3 nucleotide sequence: TGTGCCAGCAGCGCTGGACAGGCGGCCGGCATGGTTAACTATGGCTACACCTTC. The rearrangement joins TRBV9 to TRBJ1-2; TRBD1 matches 7 bases. V lost 3 bases and J lost 1; bases outside the gene matches: 15. CDR1 is SGDLS, CDR2 YYNGEE, per germline. CDR3 length: 18 amino acids.